This T cell receptor (beta chain) was observed in a study of blood T cells in healthy people across ages. The study's findings and limits: Percentage of naive T cells showed a strong correlation with TCR beta diversity.

Primers used in a second PCR of about 6 to 11 cycles were a sample-barcoded 5' primer and a J-beta primer mix. TCRdb itself ran the 5' RACE reads through MiXCR, one entry per CDR3 protein. The data show over a million distinct CDR3 sequences, 45% seen once. A minimum of 7 million PBMCs was isolated per sample. Turning to this clonotype: Its cognate antigen is unknown.

Germline CDR1 and CDR2: ENHRY and SYGVKD. J gave up 6 bases and V 5 bases, and 8 bases lay outside the gene matches. The CDR3 consists of 15 residues. Sequencing used blood. The receptor's source is a woman aged 60-75 years in good health. The chain couples TRBV10-3 to TRBJ2-2; TRBD2 aligns across 8 bases. Written as DNA, the CDR3 is TGTGCCATCAGTCCCGGGACTAGTGGGGCCGGGGAGCTGTTTTTT. Protein sequence: CAISPGTSGAGELFF.